This T cell receptor (beta chain) came from a study of T cells in Graves' hyperthyroidism and ophthalmopathy. Study summary: Pretreatment peripheral blood was obtained at initial diagnosis.

Under 3 months was the duration of disease in ophthalmopathy patients, who also had a Clinical Activity Score of at least 3 and a NOSPECS grade of at least 4. RNA transcripts provided the source from which TCR beta CDR3 regions were amplified. The HTBI set primed first-round TCR CDR3 RT-PCR. TCRdb re-called the multiplex PCR reads with MiXCR, one entry per CDR3 protein. The table shows about 52,000 distinct CDR3 sequences, with approximately 48% occurring only once. In regard to this clonotype: As yet, its antigen is unknown. Germline is not matched at one junction end, which may reflect a read error.

Findings and limits, study-wide: Clonotypes that were expanded in thyroid above 0.001 mostly appeared in blood too. Ophthalmopathy was told apart from stable hyperthyroidism by a 13 V-J model.

The source material was blood. The source of this sequence is a woman in her forties or fifties with Graves' ophthalmopathy.

In DNA, the CDR3 is TGTGCCAGCAGTTTCTTGTTCTATAGGGATTTT. As protein: CASSFLFYRDF. The chain carries TRBV28 and TRBJ2-2, with D unclear. CDR3 length equals 11 residues. CDR1 and CDR2 (germline): MDHEN, SYDVKM.